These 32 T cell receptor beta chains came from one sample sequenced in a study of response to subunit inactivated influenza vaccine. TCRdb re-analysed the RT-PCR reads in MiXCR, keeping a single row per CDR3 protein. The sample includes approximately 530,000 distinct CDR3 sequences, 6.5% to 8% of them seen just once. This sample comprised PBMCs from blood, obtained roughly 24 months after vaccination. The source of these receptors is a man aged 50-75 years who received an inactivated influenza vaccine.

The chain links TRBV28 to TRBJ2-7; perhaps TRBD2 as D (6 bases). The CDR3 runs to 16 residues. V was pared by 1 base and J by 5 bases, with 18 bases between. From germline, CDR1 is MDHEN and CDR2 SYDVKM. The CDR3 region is CASSLLAEWEWDEQYF. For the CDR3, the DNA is TGTGCCAGCAGTTTATTAGCGGAGTGGGAGTGGGACGAGCAGTACTTC.

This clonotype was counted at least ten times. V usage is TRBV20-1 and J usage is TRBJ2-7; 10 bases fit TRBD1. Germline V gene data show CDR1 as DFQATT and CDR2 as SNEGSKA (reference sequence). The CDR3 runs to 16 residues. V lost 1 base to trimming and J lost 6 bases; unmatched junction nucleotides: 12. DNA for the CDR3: TGCAGTGCTAGAGGCTTCGGGACAGGGGATCTGGGCGAGCAGTACTTC. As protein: CSARGFGTGDLGEQYF.

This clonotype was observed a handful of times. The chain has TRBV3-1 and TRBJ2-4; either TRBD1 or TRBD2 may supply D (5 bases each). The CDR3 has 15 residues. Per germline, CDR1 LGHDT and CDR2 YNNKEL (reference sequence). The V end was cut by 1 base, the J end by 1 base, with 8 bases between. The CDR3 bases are TGTGCCAGCAGCCAAGCCTGGGGGGCCAAAAACATTCAGTACTTC. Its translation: CASSQAWGAKNIQYF.

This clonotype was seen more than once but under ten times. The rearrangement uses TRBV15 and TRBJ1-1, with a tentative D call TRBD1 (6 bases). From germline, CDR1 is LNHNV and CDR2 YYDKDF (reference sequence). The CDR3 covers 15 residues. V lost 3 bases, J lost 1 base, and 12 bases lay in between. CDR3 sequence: CATSRARDTNTEAFF. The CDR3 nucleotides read TGTGCCACCAGCAGGGCCCGGGACACGAACACTGAAGCTTTCTTT.

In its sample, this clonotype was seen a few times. CDR3 sequence: CASSLGSAFTDTQYF. Written as DNA, the CDR3 is TGTGCCAGCAGCTTGGGGAGCGCCTTCACAGATACGCAGTATTTT. The chain joins TRBV5-6 to TRBJ2-3, with D hard to call. Looked up from germline, CDR1 is SGHDT and CDR2 is YYEEEE. Trimming pared 0 bases from V and 2 bases from J, leaving 10 bases between. The length of the CDR3 is 15 residues.

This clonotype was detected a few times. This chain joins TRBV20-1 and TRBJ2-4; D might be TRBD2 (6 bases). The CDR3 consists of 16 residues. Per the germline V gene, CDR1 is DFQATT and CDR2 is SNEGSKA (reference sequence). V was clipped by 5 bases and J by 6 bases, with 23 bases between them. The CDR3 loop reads CSAAPAGSGVRNIQYF. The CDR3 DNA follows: TGCAGTGCTGCCCCCGCCGGATCGGGAGTTAGAAACATTCAGTACTTC.

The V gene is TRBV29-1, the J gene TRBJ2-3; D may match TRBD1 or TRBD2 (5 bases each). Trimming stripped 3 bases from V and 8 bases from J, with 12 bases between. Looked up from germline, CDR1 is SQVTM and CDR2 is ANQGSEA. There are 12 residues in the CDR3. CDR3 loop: CSVDTGEGTQYF. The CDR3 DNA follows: TGCAGCGTTGATACAGGAGAGGGTACGCAGTATTTT.

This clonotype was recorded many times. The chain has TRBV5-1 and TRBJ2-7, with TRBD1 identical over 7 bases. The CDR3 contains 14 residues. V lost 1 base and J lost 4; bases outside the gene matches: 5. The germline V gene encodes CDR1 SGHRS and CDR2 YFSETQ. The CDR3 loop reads CASSLTGVEYEQYF. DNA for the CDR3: TGCGCCAGCAGCTTGACAGGGGTGGAATACGAGCAGTACTTC.

The CDR3 loop is CASSLEYSPGEQYF. The CDR3 nucleotides read TGTGCCAGCAGCTTGGAATACAGCCCAGGCGAGCAGTACTTC. The chain carries TRBV5-6 and TRBJ2-7; D gene ambiguous. This CDR3 region has 14 residues. Germline V gene data show CDR1 as SGHDT and CDR2 as YYEEEE. The V gene lost 0 bases and the J gene lost 6 bases, with 13 bases spanning the gap.

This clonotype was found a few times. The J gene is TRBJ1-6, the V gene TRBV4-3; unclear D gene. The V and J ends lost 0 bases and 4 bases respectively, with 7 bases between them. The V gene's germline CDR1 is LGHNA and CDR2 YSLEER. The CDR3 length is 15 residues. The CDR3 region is CASSQDSQYNSPLHF. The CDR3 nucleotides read TGCGCCAGCAGCCAAGATAGCCAATATAATTCACCCCTCCACTTT.

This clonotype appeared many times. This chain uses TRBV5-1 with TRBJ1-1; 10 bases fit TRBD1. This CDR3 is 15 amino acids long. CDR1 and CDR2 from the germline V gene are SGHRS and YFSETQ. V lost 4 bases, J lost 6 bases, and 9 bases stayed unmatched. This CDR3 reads CASSPRQGAKAEAFF. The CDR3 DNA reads TGCGCCAGCAGCCCTCGACAGGGGGCAAAAGCTGAAGCTTTCTTT. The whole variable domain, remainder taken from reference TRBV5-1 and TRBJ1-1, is KAGVTQTPRYLIKTRGQQVTLSCSPISGHRSVSWYQQTPGQGLQFLFEYFSETQRNKGNFPGRFSGRQFSNSRSEMNVSTLELGDSALYLCASSPRQGAKAEAFFGQGTRLTVV.

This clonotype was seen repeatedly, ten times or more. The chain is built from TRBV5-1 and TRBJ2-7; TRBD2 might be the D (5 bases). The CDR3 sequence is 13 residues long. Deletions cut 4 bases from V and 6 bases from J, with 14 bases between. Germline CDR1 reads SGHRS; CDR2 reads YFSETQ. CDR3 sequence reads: CASSLRTGSEQYF. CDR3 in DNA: TGCGCCAGCAGCCTACGGACTGGCTCCGAGCAGTACTTC.

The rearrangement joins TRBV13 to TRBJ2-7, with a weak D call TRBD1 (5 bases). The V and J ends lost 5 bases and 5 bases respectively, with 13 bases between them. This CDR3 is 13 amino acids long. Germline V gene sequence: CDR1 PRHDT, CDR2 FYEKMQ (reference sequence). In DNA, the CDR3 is TGTGCCAGCAGCGCAAGCCTCAGGGACGAGCAGTACTTC. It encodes CASSASLRDEQYF.

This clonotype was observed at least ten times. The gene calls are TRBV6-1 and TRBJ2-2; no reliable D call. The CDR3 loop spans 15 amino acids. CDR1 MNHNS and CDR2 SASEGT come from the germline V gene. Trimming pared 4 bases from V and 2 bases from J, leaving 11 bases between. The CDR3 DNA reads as TGTGCCAGCAGTGTTGGCAGCCTCAACACCGGGGAGCTGTTTTTT. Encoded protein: CASSVGSLNTGELFF.

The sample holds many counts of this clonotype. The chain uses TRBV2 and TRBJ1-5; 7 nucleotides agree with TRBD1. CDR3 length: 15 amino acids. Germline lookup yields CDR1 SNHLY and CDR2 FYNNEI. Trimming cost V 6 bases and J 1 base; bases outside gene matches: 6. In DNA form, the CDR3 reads TGTGCCAGCAGCCGAGAGGGGGCGAGCAATCAGCCCCAGCATTTT. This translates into CASSREGASNQPQHF.

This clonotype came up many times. In DNA, the CDR3 is TGCAGCGTTGAAGCTAGGGAGACAGGGAACTCCTACGAGCAGTACTTC. As protein: CSVEARETGNSYEQYF. V usage is TRBV29-1 and J usage is TRBJ2-7; 7 bases line up with TRBD1. The CDR3 sequence is 16 residues long. V shed 1 base, J shed 0 bases, and the junction held 9 bases outside the gene matches. The V gene's germline CDR1 is SQVTM and CDR2 ANQGSEA.

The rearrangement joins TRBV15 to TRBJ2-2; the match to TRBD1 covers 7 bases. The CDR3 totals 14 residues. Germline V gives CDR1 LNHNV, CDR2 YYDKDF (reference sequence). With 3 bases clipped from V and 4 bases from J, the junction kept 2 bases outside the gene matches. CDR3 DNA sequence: TGTGCCACCAGCAGGGGGACAGCCACCGGGGAGCTGTTTTTT. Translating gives CATSRGTATGELFF.

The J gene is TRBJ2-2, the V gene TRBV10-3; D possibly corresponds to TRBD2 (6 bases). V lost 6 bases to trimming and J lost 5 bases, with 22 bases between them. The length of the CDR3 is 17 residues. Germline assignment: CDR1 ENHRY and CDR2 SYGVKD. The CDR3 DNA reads TGTGCCATCAGGAGCTTCGCGTGGGGGGAGGAGACCGGGGAGCTGTTTTTT. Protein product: CAIRSFAWGEETGELFF.

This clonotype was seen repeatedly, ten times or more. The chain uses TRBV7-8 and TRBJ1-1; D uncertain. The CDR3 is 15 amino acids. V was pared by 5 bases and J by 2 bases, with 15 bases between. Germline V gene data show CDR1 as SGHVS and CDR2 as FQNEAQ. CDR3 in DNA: TGTGCCAGCAGCCCAAAACCCCAGAGAAACACTGAAGCTTTCTTT. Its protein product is CASSPKPQRNTEAFF.

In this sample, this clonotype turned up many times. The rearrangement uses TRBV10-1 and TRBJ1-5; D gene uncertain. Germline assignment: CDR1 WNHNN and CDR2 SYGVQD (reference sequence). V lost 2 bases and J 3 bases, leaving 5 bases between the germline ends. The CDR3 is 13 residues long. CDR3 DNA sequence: TGCGCCAGCAGTGAGGGTCACAATCAGCCCCAGCATTTT. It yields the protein CASSEGHNQPQHF.

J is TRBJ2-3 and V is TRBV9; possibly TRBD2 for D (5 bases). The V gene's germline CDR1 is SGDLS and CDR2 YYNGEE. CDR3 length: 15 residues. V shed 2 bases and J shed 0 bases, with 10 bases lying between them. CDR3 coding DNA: TGTGCCAGCAGCGTCTCAGCGGCTAGCACAGATACGCAGTATTTT. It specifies CASSVSAASTDTQYF.

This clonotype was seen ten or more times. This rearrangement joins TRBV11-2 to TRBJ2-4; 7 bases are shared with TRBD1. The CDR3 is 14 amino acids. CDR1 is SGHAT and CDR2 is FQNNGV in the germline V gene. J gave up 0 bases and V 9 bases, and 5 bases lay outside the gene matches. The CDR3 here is CASRDSLAKNIQYF. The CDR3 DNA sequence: TGTGCCAGTAGGGACAGTTTAGCCAAAAACATTCAGTACTTC.

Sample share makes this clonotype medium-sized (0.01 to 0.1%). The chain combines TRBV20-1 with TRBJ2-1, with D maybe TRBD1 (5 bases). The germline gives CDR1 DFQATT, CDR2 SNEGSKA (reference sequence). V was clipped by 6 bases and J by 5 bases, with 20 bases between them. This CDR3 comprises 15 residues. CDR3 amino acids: CSALNQGSFDNEQFF. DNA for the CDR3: TGCAGTGCCCTAAACCAGGGAAGCTTTGACAATGAGCAGTTCTTC.

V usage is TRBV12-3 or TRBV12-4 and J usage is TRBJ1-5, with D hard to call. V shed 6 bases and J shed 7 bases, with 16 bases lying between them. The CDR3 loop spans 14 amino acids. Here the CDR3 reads CASSPMNSRQPQHF. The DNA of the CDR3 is TGTGCCAGCAGCCCTATGAATAGTAGGCAGCCCCAGCATTTT.

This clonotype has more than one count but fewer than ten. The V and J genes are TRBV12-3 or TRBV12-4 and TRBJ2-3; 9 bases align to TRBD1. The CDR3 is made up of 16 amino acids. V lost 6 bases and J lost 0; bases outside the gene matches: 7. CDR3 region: CASSRDRAPSTDTQYF. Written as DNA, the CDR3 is TGTGCCAGCAGCCGGGACAGGGCCCCTAGCACAGATACGCAGTATTTT.

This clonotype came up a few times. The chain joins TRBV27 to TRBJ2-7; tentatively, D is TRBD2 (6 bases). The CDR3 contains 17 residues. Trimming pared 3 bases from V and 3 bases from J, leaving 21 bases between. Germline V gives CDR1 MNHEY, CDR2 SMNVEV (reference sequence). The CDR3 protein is CASSLSQTGTLLYEQYF. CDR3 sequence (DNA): TGTGCCAGCAGTTTGTCGCAGACCGGGACTCTACTCTACGAGCAGTACTTC.

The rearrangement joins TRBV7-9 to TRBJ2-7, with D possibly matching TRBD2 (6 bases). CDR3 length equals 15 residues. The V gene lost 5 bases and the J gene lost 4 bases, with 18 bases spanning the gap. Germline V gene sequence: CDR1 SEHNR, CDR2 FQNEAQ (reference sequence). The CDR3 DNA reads TGTGCCAGCAGCGGGGGAGGTGGAATGATATACGAGCAGTACTTC. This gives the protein CASSGGGGMIYEQYF.

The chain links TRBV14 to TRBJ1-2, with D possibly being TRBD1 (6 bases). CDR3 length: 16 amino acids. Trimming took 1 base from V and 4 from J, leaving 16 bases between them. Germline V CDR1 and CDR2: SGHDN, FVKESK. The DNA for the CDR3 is TGTGCCAGCAGCCAAGTAGGGGGACGGCGGGGCTATGGCTACACCTTC. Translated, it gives CASSQVGGRRGYGYTF. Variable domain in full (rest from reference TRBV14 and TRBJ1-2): EAGVTQFPSHSVIEKGQTVTLRCDPISGHDNLYWYRRVMGKEIKFLLHFVKESKQDESGMPNNRFLAERTGGTYSTLKVQPAELEDSGVYFCASSQVGGRRGYGYTFGSGTRLTVV.

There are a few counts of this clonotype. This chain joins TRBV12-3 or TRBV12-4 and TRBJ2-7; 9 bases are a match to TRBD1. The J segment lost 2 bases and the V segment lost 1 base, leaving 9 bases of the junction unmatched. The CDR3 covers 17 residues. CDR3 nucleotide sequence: TGTGCCAGCAGTTTAGAGTTGGGACAGGGAGGCGCCTACGAGCAGTACTTC. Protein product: CASSLELGQGGAYEQYF.

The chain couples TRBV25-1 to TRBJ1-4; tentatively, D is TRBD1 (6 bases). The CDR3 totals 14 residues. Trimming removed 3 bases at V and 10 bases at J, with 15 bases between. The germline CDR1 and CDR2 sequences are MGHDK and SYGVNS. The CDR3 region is CASSEGMTGGKLFF. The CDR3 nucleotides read TGTGCCAGCAGTGAGGGGATGACAGGAGGAAAACTGTTTTTT.

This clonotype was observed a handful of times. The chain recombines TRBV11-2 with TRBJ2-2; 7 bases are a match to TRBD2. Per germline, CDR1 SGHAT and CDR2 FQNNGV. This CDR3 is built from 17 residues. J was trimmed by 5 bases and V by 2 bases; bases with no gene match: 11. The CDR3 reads CASSLTGRPPWTGELFF. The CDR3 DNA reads TGTGCCAGCAGCTTAACCGGGAGGCCCCCATGGACCGGGGAGCTGTTTTTT. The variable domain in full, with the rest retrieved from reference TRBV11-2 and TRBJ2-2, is EAGVAQSPRYKIIEKRQSVAFWCNPISGHATLYWYQQILGQGPKLLIQFQNNGVVDDSQLPKDRFSAERLKGVDSTLKIQPAKLEDSAVYLCASSLTGRPPWTGELFFGEGSRLTVL.

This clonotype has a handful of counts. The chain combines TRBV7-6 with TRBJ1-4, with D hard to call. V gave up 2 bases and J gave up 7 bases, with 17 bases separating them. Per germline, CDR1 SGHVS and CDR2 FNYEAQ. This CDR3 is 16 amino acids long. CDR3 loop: CASSLNPLAGSEKLFF. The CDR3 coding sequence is TGTGCCAGCAGCTTAAACCCCCTGGCGGGATCTGAAAAACTGTTTTTT.